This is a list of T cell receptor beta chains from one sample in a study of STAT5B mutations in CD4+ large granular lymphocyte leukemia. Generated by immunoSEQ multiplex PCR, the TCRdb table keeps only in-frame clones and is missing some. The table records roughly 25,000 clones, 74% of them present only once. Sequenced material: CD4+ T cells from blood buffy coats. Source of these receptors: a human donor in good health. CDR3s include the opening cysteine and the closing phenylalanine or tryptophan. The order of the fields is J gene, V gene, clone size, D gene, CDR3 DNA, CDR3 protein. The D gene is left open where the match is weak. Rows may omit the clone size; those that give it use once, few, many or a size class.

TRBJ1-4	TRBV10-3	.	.	TGTGCCATCAGGGGTGACAGGTATAATGAAAAACTGTTTTTT	CAIRGDRYNEKLFF
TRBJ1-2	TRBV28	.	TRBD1	TGTGCCAGCAGTGGGATATTCGGACAGGGTCATTATGGCTACACCTTC	CASSGIFGQGHYGYTF
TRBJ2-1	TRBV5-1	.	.	TGCGCCAGCAGCTTGTGGATCGAGCAGTTCTTC	CASSLWIEQFF
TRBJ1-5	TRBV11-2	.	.	TGTGCCAGCAGCTTTGGAGGTAATCAGCCCCAGCATTTT	CASSFGGNQPQHF
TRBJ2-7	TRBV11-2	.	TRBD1	TGTGCCAGCAGCTTTACAGGGGTTCCCCACGAGCAGTACTTC	CASSFTGVPHEQYF
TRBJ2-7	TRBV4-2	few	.	TGTGCCAGCAGCCAAGATACAGGTTGGCGGGAGCAGTACTTC	CASSQDTGWREQYF
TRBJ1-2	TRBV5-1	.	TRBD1	TGCGCCAGCAGCTTCTCTGGACAGGGGACGAGGAGCTACACCTTC	CASSFSGQGTRSYTF
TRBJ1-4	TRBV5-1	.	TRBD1	TGCGCCAGCAGCGTTGGACAGGGTTATGAAAAACTGTTTTTT	CASSVGQGYEKLFF
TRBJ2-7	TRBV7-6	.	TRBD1	TGTGCCAGCAGCTTAGGTGGGCAGGGGGCATACGAGCAGTACTTC	CASSLGGQGAYEQYF
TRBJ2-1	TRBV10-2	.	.	TGCGCCAGCATTGCGGGTCAGCTATACAATGAGCAGTTCTTC	CASIAGQLYNEQFF
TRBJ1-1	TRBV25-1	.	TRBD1	TGTGCCAGCAGAAAAACAGGGGTGAACACTGAAGCTTTCTTT	CASRKTGVNTEAFF
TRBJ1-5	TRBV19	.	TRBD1	TGTGCCACTCTTAGGGACAGTTCTAGCAATCAGCCCCAGCATTTT	CATLRDSSSNQPQHF
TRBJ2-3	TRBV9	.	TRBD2	TGTGCCAGCAGCCCCCGGGAGGGGGGGACAGATACGCAGTATTTT	CASSPREGGTDTQYF
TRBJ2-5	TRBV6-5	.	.	TGTGCCAGCAGCCGGGACACAAGCTTACAAGAGACCCAGTACTTC	CASSRDTSLQETQYF
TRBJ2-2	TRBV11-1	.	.	TGTGCCAGCAGCTTAATTGAAGGTGGGCCCACCGGGGAGCTGTTTTTT	CASSLIEGGPTGELFF
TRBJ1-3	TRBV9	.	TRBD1	TGTGCCAGCACCGGGACAGGGACTGGAAACACCATATATTTT	CASTGTGTGNTIYF
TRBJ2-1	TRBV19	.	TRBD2	TGTGCCAGTAGTATCCAACTAGCGGCTAGGGGTGAGCAGTTCTTC	CASSIQLAARGEQFF
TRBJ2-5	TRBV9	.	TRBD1	TGTGCCAGCAGCGTAGACCCGGGACAGGGGATGGGGGGTCAAGAGACCCAGTACTTC	CASSVDPGQGMGGQETQYF
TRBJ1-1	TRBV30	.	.	TGTGCCTGGAGAATACAGGGGAACACTGAAGCTTTCTTT	CAWRIQGNTEAFF
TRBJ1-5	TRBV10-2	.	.	TGCGCCAGCAGTGAGTCGGGACACCGAAATCAGCCCCAGCATTTT	CASSESGHRNQPQHF
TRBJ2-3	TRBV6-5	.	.	TGTGCCAGCAGTTACTCTCGGGGGGCCTGGGCAGATACGCAGTATTTT	CASSYSRGAWADTQYF
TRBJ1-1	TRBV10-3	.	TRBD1	TGTGCCATCAAACAATCCCGGGACAGGGGATTCACTGAAGCTTTCTTT	CAIKQSRDRGFTEAFF